These 14 T cell receptor beta chains share one sample of origin, sequenced in a study of spatial heterogeneity in lung cancer (dated by TCRdb to about 2019). According to the study, the label for this sample's time point signals: sample taken at primary tumor resection. Beyond this particular receptor, the publication reports: A correlation was observed between the number of expanded intratumoral alpha and beta TCRs and the tumor nonsynonymous mutation count.

The library was generated by 5' RACE. The instrument was a NextSeq 500. The public reads were quality trimmed at Q25 with fastp and then assembled into clones with MiXCR by TCRdb, keeping productive beta chains. A single entry per CDR3 protein holds the most common genes and DNA from its merged rows. This sample holds about 17,000 distinct CDR3 sequences; 6.2% were observed only once. Roughly 6.6% of the sample is in the top ten clones. What these receptors recognize is not known. The material was lung tumor tissue, obtained at surgery. The source is a male donor with early-stage non-small cell lung cancer.

This clonotype has a count of ten or more. CDR3 amino acids: CASSRIGLSSYEQYF. CDR3 in DNA: TGTGCCAGCAGCCGAATAGGACTTAGCTCCTACGAGCAGTACTTC. The gene calls are TRBV12-3 or TRBV12-4 and TRBJ2-7, with TRBD2 as a possible D gene (5 bases). The CDR3 sequence is 15 residues long. V lost 6 bases and J 0 bases, leaving 15 bases between the germline ends.

This clonotype was seen at least ten times. This rearrangement joins TRBV30 to TRBJ2-1, with TRBD2 matching 9 bases. The CDR3 contains 16 residues. Germline assignment: CDR1 GTSNPN and CDR2 SVGIG (reference sequence). With 4 bases clipped from V and 0 bases from J, the junction kept 7 bases outside the gene matches. CDR3 coding DNA: TGTGCCTGGACTAGCGGGACCCTTTACTCCTACAATGAGCAGTTCTTC. Residues: CAWTSGTLYSYNEQFF.

The sample holds many counts of this clonotype. The CDR3 DNA reads as TGTGCCAGCACCCGCCCCCCCGGCCTCGAGCAGTACTTC. This translates into CASTRPPGLEQYF. The chain has TRBV12-3 or TRBV12-4 and TRBJ2-7; unclear D gene. With 7 bases removed from V and 6 bases from J, the gap between germline ends came to 16 bases. CDR3 length: 13 amino acids.

This clonotype has a count of ten or more. The chain has TRBV7-3 and TRBJ2-1; 7 bases agree with TRBD2. The length of the CDR3 is 13 residues. Germline loops: CDR1 SGHTA, CDR2 FQGTGA. J gave up 6 bases and V 5 bases, and 4 bases lay outside the gene matches. CDR3 DNA sequence: TGTGCCAGCAGCCTGGGGGGGAGCAATGAGCAGTTCTTC. The encoded protein is CASSLGGSNEQFF.

This clonotype was detected ten times or more. The chain is built from TRBV7-2 and TRBJ2-4; tentatively, D is TRBD2 (6 bases). Germline-derived CDR1 and CDR2 are SGHTA and FQGNSA. This CDR3 region has 16 residues. V was trimmed by 5 bases and J by 7 bases, leaving 21 bases between them. The CDR3 region is CASSPWTTQGYNIQYF. The CDR3 DNA sequence: TGTGCCAGCAGCCCCTGGACTACCCAGGGTTATAACATTCAGTACTTC.

In its sample, this clonotype is medium-sized (0.01 to 0.1%). The rearrangement uses TRBV5-1 and TRBJ2-6; weak D call: TRBD2 (7 bases). V was trimmed by 0 bases and J by 10 bases, leaving 17 bases between them. Germline V gene data show CDR1 as SGHRS and CDR2 as YFSETQ. The CDR3 covers 16 residues. The CDR3 spells CASSLGSGTLTNVLTF. The CDR3, as DNA: TGCGCCAGCAGCTTGGGAAGCGGGACACTAACAAACGTCCTGACTTTC.

This clonotype has at least ten counts. One end of the junction does not line up with germline, which may come from a read error. This chain connects TRBV7-7 to TRBJ1-5; tentatively, D is TRBD1 (6 bases). Germline loops: CDR1 SSHAT, CDR2 FNYEAQ (reference sequence). This CDR3 has 13 amino acids. Here the CDR3 DNA reads TGTGCTAGCAGCTCAGGGGCGGATCAGCCCCAGCATTTT. Translation gives CASSSGADQPQHF.

This clonotype showed up many times. In nucleotides, the CDR3 is TGTGCCAGCAGTTTAGGGGGACAGGGCTACGAGCAGTACTTC. Translation gives CASSLGGQGYEQYF. This sequence joins TRBV12-3 or TRBV12-4 and TRBJ2-7, with 9 bases lining up with TRBD1. The CDR3 sequence is 14 residues long. After removal of 1 base from V and 3 bases from J, the junction contained 1 base not matched to a gene.

The chain couples TRBV27 to TRBJ2-5; 7 nucleotides align to TRBD1. With V trimmed by 6 bases and J by 6 bases, 7 bases remained unmatched. CDR1 MNHEY and CDR2 SMNVEV come from the germline V gene (reference sequence). This CDR3 has 13 residues. CDR3 amino acids: CASSMTGLKTQYF. The CDR3 DNA sequence: TGTGCCAGCAGCATGACAGGGCTTAAGACCCAGTACTTC.

In this sample, this clonotype turned up many times. The J gene is TRBJ1-2, the V gene TRBV20-1; D possibly corresponds to TRBD1 (6 bases). This CDR3 region has 9 residues. The germline V gene has CDR1 DFQATT and CDR2 SNEGSKA (reference sequence). V was shortened by 6 bases and J by 7 bases, with 6 bases between the two germline ends. CDR3 sequence (DNA): TGCAGTGCAGGGGGTGGCTACACCTTC. Amino acids: CSAGGGYTF.

This clonotype is classed as medium-sized. The chain employs TRBV10-3 and TRBJ1-1; D possibly corresponds to TRBD1 (5 bases). The germline CDR1 and CDR2 sequences are ENHRY and SYGVKD. V was pared by 8 bases and J by 5 bases, with 15 bases between. The CDR3 covers 13 residues. The CDR3 DNA sequence: TGTGCCATCCAGCAGGGATGGCAAACTGAAGCTTTCTTT. It encodes CAIQQGWQTEAFF.

The rearrangement links TRBV28 to TRBJ2-1; D might be TRBD2 (6 bases). From germline, CDR1 is MDHEN and CDR2 SYDVKM. V was trimmed by 2 bases and J by 4 bases, leaving 12 bases between them. This CDR3 spans 15 amino acids. In DNA, the CDR3 is TGTGCCAGCAGTTTACCCAGGGCGGGGTACAATGAGCAGTTCTTC. Translating it yields CASSLPRAGYNEQFF. Supplemented by reference TRBV28 and TRBJ2-1, the full variable domain reads DVKVTQSSRYLVKRTGEKVFLECVQDMDHENMFWYRQDPGLGLRLIYFSYDVKMKEKGDIPEGYSVSREKKERFSLILESASTNQTSMYLCASSLPRAGYNEQFFGPGTRLTVL.

This clonotype was seen repeatedly, ten times or more. A junction boundary mismatches the germline segment, possibly from a read error. In nucleotides, the CDR3 is TGTGCTAGCAGCTTAAGTGTACGTCAAGAGACCCAGTACTTC. Translation: CASSLSVRQETQYF. V gene TRBV7-7 combines with J gene TRBJ2-5; D not certain. The CDR3 spans 14 residues. Germline lookup yields CDR1 SSHAT and CDR2 FNYEAQ (reference sequence).

Many counts were recorded for this clonotype. V is TRBV7-2 and J is TRBJ1-5, with D possibly being TRBD1 (5 bases). Germline CDR1 reads SGHTA; CDR2 reads FQGNSA. V was cut by 1 base and J by 6 bases, with 19 bases left in between. CDR3 size: 17 residues. CDR3 sequence (DNA): TGTGCCAGCAGCTTAGTGAGGGGCATTCTCGGCCCTCAGCCCCAGCATTTT. It specifies CASSLVRGILGPQPQHF.